Listed below are T cell receptor beta chains from one sample, sequenced in a study of blood T cell repertoires in COVID-19. Profiled with immunoSEQ multiplex PCR; TCRdb holds only in-frame clones, not every one. The repertoire includes over 55,000 clones, about 87% of them detected once, and just over 8% sits in the top ten. Sequenced material: peripheral blood. These receptors all stem from a man in his fifties with active COVID-19. Each CDR3 is given with its conserved first and last residue. Each record gives: D gene, clone size, J gene, V gene, CDR3 DNA, CDR3 protein. The D gene is left open where the match is weak. Clone size is stated in some rows and not others, as once, few, many or a class when expanded.

D: TRBD1; size: few; J: TRBJ1-1; V: TRBV30; DNA: TGTGCCTGGAGTGTACTGCGGGACAGACCTGCAGCTTTCTTT; CDR3: CAWSVLRDRPAAFF
D: TRBD1; size: -; J: TRBJ1-2; V: TRBV5-1; DNA: TGCGCCAGCAGCTTTACAGGGGCGGACTATGGCTACACCTTC; CDR3: CASSFTGADYGYTF
D: -; size: -; J: TRBJ1-3; V: TRBV28; DNA: TGTGCCACCAAACCTGCAGGCAACTCTGGAAACACCATATATTTT; CDR3: CATKPAGNSGNTIYF
D: TRBD1; size: -; J: TRBJ2-1; V: TRBV5-4; DNA: TGTGCCAGCAGCACTGGGACAGTCGACAATGAGCAGTTCTTC; CDR3: CASSTGTVDNEQFF
D: TRBD2; size: -; J: TRBJ2-1; V: TRBV19; DNA: TGTGCCAGTAGTGCAGCGGGGGCCTACAATGAGCAGTTCTTC; CDR3: CASSAAGAYNEQFF
D: -; size: -; J: TRBJ1-1; V: TRBV24-1; DNA: TGTGCCACCAGTGATTCGACAGGGAACACTGAAGCTTTCTTT; CDR3: CATSDSTGNTEAFF
D: -; size: once; J: TRBJ1-6; V: TRBV9; DNA: TGTGCCAGCAGCGGGGGCTTCAATTCACCCCTCCACTTT; CDR3: CASSGGFNSPLHF
D: -; size: -; J: TRBJ1-2; V: TRBV6-2/TRBV6-3; DNA: TGTGCCAGCAGTTACGCGGGGGATATGGGCTATGGCTACACCTTC; CDR3: CASSYAGDMGYGYTF
D: TRBD2; size: -; J: TRBJ2-7; V: TRBV6-4; DNA: TGTGCCAGCAGTCCCCCCGGGGGGTACCGAAACTACGAGCAGTACTTC; CDR3: CASSPPGGYRNYEQYF
D: TRBD1; size: -; J: TRBJ2-7; V: TRBV27; DNA: TGTGCCAGCAGTTCGGGGACAGGGCGGGGGAACTACGAGCAGTACTTC; CDR3: CASSSGTGRGNYEQYF
D: -; size: -; J: TRBJ1-3; V: TRBV21-1; DNA: TGTGCCAGCAGCAAACGGATCAGGGGTGAACGCTCTGGAAACACCATATATTTT; CDR3: CASSKRIRGERSGNTIYF
D: -; size: -; J: TRBJ1-5; V: TRBV30; DNA: TGTGCCTGGAGCCTGGGGGGAACAGGTCACAATCAGCCCCAGCATTTT; CDR3: CAWSLGGTGHNQPQHF
D: -; size: once; J: TRBJ2-1; V: TRBV4-1; DNA: TGCGCCAGCAGCCAAGATTATATGGGGGCGGATGAGCAGTTCTTC; CDR3: CASSQDYMGADEQFF
D: TRBD2; size: -; J: TRBJ2-7; V: TRBV5-4; DNA: TGTGCCAGCAGCCTCCAGCACACTAGCGACGAGCAGTACTTC; CDR3: CASSLQHTSDEQYF
D: TRBD2; size: -; J: TRBJ2-3; V: TRBV6-2/TRBV6-3; DNA: TGTGCCAGCAGTTCTCCTCGGAGCGGGGGGTTCACAGATACGCAGTATTTT; CDR3: CASSSPRSGGFTDTQYF
D: TRBD1; size: -; J: TRBJ2-5; V: TRBV5-1; DNA: TGCGCCAGCAGCCGGACAGGGGGCCAAGAGACCCAGTACTTC; CDR3: CASSRTGGQETQYF
D: TRBD2; size: -; J: TRBJ2-3; V: TRBV19; DNA: TGTGCCAGTAGCCGGACTAGCGGGGGGCGTCTCACAGATACGCAGTATTTT; CDR3: CASSRTSGGRLTDTQYF
D: -; size: once; J: TRBJ1-1; V: TRBV15; DNA: TGTGCCACCAGCAGAGAGAGTGAAGCTTTCTTT; CDR3: CATSRESEAFF
D: TRBD2; size: -; J: TRBJ2-1; V: TRBV9; DNA: TGTGCCAGCAGCGTAGCCAGGACTAGCGAAGAGCAGTTCTTC; CDR3: CASSVARTSEEQFF
D: -; size: -; J: TRBJ2-3; V: TRBV6-1; DNA: TGTGCCAGCAGTGAAGCGACACCAGCAACGGATACGCAGTATTTT; CDR3: CASSEATPATDTQYF
D: -; size: -; J: TRBJ1-6; V: TRBV9; DNA: TGTGCCAGCAGCGTACAGAATTCACCCCTCCACTTT; CDR3: CASSVQNSPLHF
D: -; size: -; J: TRBJ2-5; V: TRBV4-2; DNA: TGTGCCAGCAGCCAAGCTCTTCAGGAGACCCAGTACTTC; CDR3: CASSQALQETQYF
D: TRBD1; size: -; J: TRBJ1-1; V: TRBV30; DNA: TGTGCCTGGAGTACAGGGGTGACTGAAGCTTTCTTT; CDR3: CAWSTGVTEAFF
D: -; size: -; J: TRBJ2-2; V: TRBV3-1/TRBV3-2; DNA: TGTGCCAGCAGCCGTCACGAGGGTTTAGCCGGGGAGCTGTTTTTT; CDR3: CASSRHEGLAGELFF
D: -; size: -; J: TRBJ2-1; V: TRBV18; DNA: TGTGCCAGCTCTCCTGCCCATAGCTCATTCTACAATGAGCAGTTCTTC; CDR3: CASSPAHSSFYNEQFF
D: -; size: -; J: TRBJ1-2; V: TRBV12-3/TRBV12-4; DNA: TGTGCCAGCAGTTTGGGACTCTACTATGGCTACACCTTC; CDR3: CASSLGLYYGYTF
D: -; size: -; J: TRBJ1-3; V: TRBV18; DNA: TGTGCCAGCTCACTACGACGAGACAGTAAAGGAAACACCATATATTTT; CDR3: CASSLRRDSKGNTIYF
D: -; size: -; J: TRBJ1-2; V: TRBV7-2; DNA: TGTGCCAGCAGCTTAGGCGGGGGAGGCGGCTACACCTTC; CDR3: CASSLGGGGGYTF
D: TRBD2; size: -; J: TRBJ2-4; V: TRBV28; DNA: TGTGCCAGCAGTCCCGCACTAGCGGGGGGCAAGTACTTC; CDR3: CASSPALAGGKYF
D: -; size: -; J: TRBJ1-4; V: TRBV19; DNA: TGTGCCAGTAGTGCCCAGGCAACTAATGAAAAACTGTTTTTT; CDR3: CASSAQATNEKLFF
D: -; size: few; J: TRBJ2-7; V: TRBV25-1; DNA: TGTGCCAGCAGTGAATATGGCCAGGGAGGGGGTAGGGCGCAGTACTTC; CDR3: CASSEYGQGGGRAQYF
D: -; size: -; J: TRBJ2-7; V: TRBV6-5; DNA: TGTGCCAGCAGCGAGGACTATTGGTACGAGCAGTACTTC; CDR3: CASSEDYWYEQYF
D: -; size: -; J: TRBJ1-4; V: TRBV28; DNA: TGTGCCAGCAGTCCCCGGATGGAGACGCAGCTATTT; CDR3: CASSPRMETQLF
D: -; size: -; J: TRBJ2-1; V: TRBV10-3; DNA: TGTGCCATCAGTGATTCCTTCAATGAGCAGTTCTTC; CDR3: CAISDSFNEQFF
D: -; size: -; J: TRBJ1-5; V: TRBV20-1; DNA: TGCAGTGCTAGTTGGGGGCCCAATCAGCCCCAGCATTTT; CDR3: CSASWGPNQPQHF
D: -; size: -; J: TRBJ1-1; V: TRBV6-2/TRBV6-3; DNA: TGTGCCAGCAGTATGGAGGTCCACACTGAAGCTTTCTTT; CDR3: CASSMEVHTEAFF
D: -; size: -; J: TRBJ2-2; V: TRBV9; DNA: TGTGCCAGCAGATCAGGGGCGCTGAACACCGGGGAGCTGTTTTTT; CDR3: CASRSGALNTGELFF
D: TRBD1; size: -; J: TRBJ2-7; V: TRBV18; DNA: TGTGCCAGCTCACCACCACATACCAGGACAGGGGACTACGAGCAGTACTTC; CDR3: CASSPPHTRTGDYEQYF
D: -; size: -; J: TRBJ1-2; V: TRBV4-3; DNA: TGCGCCAGCAGCCAGAGCGGGGGGGTCTATGGCTACACCTTC; CDR3: CASSQSGGVYGYTF
D: -; size: -; J: TRBJ2-4; V: TRBV7-9; DNA: TGTGCCAGCAGCCTCGGACAGAGAGAGGCCAAAAACATTCAGTACTTC; CDR3: CASSLGQREAKNIQYF
D: -; size: -; J: TRBJ1-6; V: TRBV19; DNA: TGTGCCAGTAGTTCACAGATGCTAACTCATAATTCACCCCTCCACTTT; CDR3: CASSSQMLTHNSPLHF
D: TRBD2; size: -; J: TRBJ2-4; V: TRBV29-1; DNA: TGCAGCGTTGAAGAATCCAGGGAGGGGAACATTCAGTACTTC; CDR3: CSVEESREGNIQYF
D: -; size: -; J: TRBJ2-7; V: TRBV6-2/TRBV6-3; DNA: TGTGCCAGCAGTTACCTCGCAGGAACCTACGAGCAGTACTTC; CDR3: CASSYLAGTYEQYF
D: -; size: -; J: TRBJ1-4; V: TRBV5-1; DNA: TGCGCCAGCAGCTTGAGCAGGGCAACTAATGAAAAACTGTTTTTT; CDR3: CASSLSRATNEKLFF
D: TRBD2; size: -; J: TRBJ2-1; V: TRBV28; DNA: TGTGCCAGCAGTTTATATAGGGGGACTAGCGGGGGCAATGAGCAGTTCTTC; CDR3: CASSLYRGTSGGNEQFF
D: -; size: -; J: TRBJ1-1; V: TRBV6-5; DNA: TGTGCCAGCAGTAACTCGCCACAGAACACTGAAGCTTTCTTT; CDR3: CASSNSPQNTEAFF
D: -; size: -; J: TRBJ1-2; V: TRBV19; DNA: TGTGCCAGTAGTACGCAGACAAAGTCCAGGGGCTACACCTTC; CDR3: CASSTQTKSRGYTF
D: TRBD2; size: -; J: TRBJ2-1; V: TRBV19; DNA: TGTGCCAGTCAAAGGACTAGCGGGAGGGCAGTTTACAATGAGCAGTTCTTC; CDR3: CASQRTSGRAVYNEQFF
D: -; size: -; J: TRBJ2-7; V: TRBV3-1/TRBV3-2; DNA: TGTGCCAGCAGGGGAGGCTCCTACGAGCAGTACTTC; CDR3: CASRGGSYEQYF
D: -; size: -; J: TRBJ1-4; V: TRBV28; DNA: TGTGCCAGCACTGACAACTTCGGATCCCTTAATGAAAAACTGTTTTTT; CDR3: CASTDNFGSLNEKLFF
D: TRBD1; size: -; J: TRBJ2-2; V: TRBV5-1; DNA: TGCGCCAGCAGCCTCGCGACAGGGACGAACACCGGGGAGCTGTTTTTT; CDR3: CASSLATGTNTGELFF
D: TRBD1; size: -; J: TRBJ2-5; V: TRBV10-3; DNA: TGTGCCATCAGGTCAGGACAGGGAGGCCAAGAGACCCAGTACTTC; CDR3: CAIRSGQGGQETQYF
D: -; size: once; J: TRBJ1-1; V: TRBV4-2; DNA: TGTGCCAGCAGCCAAGTTCGGGAGAACACTGAAGCTTTCTTT; CDR3: CASSQVRENTEAFF